The 19 T cell receptor beta chains presented below share a single source sample, sequenced in a study of blood T cell repertoires in COVID-19. TCRdb's copy holds only in-frame clones and misses some; the assay was immunoSEQ multiplex PCR. There are about 320,000 clones in the sample; roughly nine tenths occur only once, and 2.6% lies in the top ten. Sequenced sample: PBMCs or T cells enriched from blood (not recorded which). The source is a man aged 55 to 70 who had recovered from COVID-19.

The V call is TRBV29-1, the J call TRBJ1-5, with no clear D. Trimming stripped 7 bases from V and 3 bases from J, with 13 bases between. The V gene's germline CDR1 is SQVTM and CDR2 ANQGSEA. CDR3 length: 13 amino acids. The CDR3 bases are TGCAGCGCCGGTGCTGGAGTCAATCAGCCCCAGCATTTT. Translation: CSAGAGVNQPQHF.

V gene TRBV13 combines with J gene TRBJ1-5; D is uncertain. The CDR3 has 12 amino acids. Germline lookup yields CDR1 PRHDT and CDR2 FYEKMQ (reference sequence). V was cut by 5 bases and J by 4 bases, with 6 bases left in between. The CDR3: CASSTVNQPQHF. The CDR3 coding sequence is TGTGCCAGCAGCACTGTGAATCAGCCCCAGCATTTT.

The genes are TRBV19 and TRBJ1-3, with D perhaps TRBD1 (6 bases). CDR3 size: 14 residues. Trimming left V 6 bases short and J 2 bases short, with 11 bases between. Germline lookup yields CDR1 LNHDA and CDR2 SQIVND (reference sequence). CDR3 residues: CASRLQGAGNTIYF. CDR3 sequence (DNA): TGTGCCAGTAGATTACAGGGAGCTGGAAACACCATATATTTT.

This clone was seen a single time. The chain links TRBV6-5 to TRBJ1-1; no clear D gene. CDR3 size: 13 residues. CDR1 is MNHEY and CDR2 is SVGAGI in the germline V gene. The V end was cut by 8 bases, the J end by 0 bases, with 10 bases between. In nucleotides, the CDR3 is TGTGCCAGCCGCCTTACAGTGAACACTGAAGCTTTCTTT. This translates into CASRLTVNTEAFF.

The chain combines TRBV16 with TRBJ1-1; possible D gene TRBD1, 6 bases. The CDR3 length is 12 residues. Germline-derived CDR1 and CDR2 are KGHSY and FQNENV. V dropped 7 bases and J dropped 5 bases, with 11 bases sitting between them. This CDR3 reads CASTKGGTEAFF. The CDR3 bases are TGTGCCAGCACCAAAGGGGGAACTGAAGCTTTCTTT.

V and J are TRBV5-1 and TRBJ2-2, with D maybe TRBD1 (5 bases). Trimming shortened V by 2 bases and J by 4 bases, and 9 bases separated the two germline ends. The CDR3 totals 14 residues. The germline V gene has CDR1 SGHRS and CDR2 YFSETQ. CDR3 sequence reads: CASSFVQGTGELFF. CDR3 nucleotide sequence: TGCGCCAGCAGCTTTGTGCAGGGCACCGGGGAGCTGTTTTTT.

This clone was seen only once. The chain joins TRBV6-8 to TRBJ1-5, with TRBD1 matching 7 bases. V trimming: 5 bases; J trimming: 1 base; junction bases outside the gene matches: 5. The germline V gene has CDR1 MNHGY and CDR2 SAAAGT. There are 15 residues in the CDR3. The CDR3 reads CASSIRGASNQPQHF. The CDR3 DNA reads as TGTGCCAGCAGTATCAGGGGGGCGAGCAATCAGCCCCAGCATTTT.

CDR3 in amino acids: CASSSQGIVQPQHF. The CDR3 coding sequence is TGTGCCAGCAGTTCACAGGGGATTGTTCAGCCCCAGCATTTT. The rearrangement uses TRBV6-1 and TRBJ1-5; 7 positions match TRBD1. Germline CDR1 MNHNS, CDR2 SASEGT. CDR3 size: 14 residues. The V gene end was trimmed by 5 bases and the J gene end by 6 bases; junction bases not matched to a gene: 7.

The chain joins TRBV11-2 to TRBJ1-6, with D tentatively TRBD1 (6 bases). CDR3 length equals 14 residues. Trimming left V 5 bases short and J 7 bases short, with 12 bases between. Germline-derived CDR1 and CDR2 are SGHAT and FQNNGV. CDR3 sequence (DNA): TGTGCCAGCAGCATCGGACAGTGGAATTCACCCCTCCACTTT. Protein product: CASSIGQWNSPLHF. The whole variable domain, remainder taken from reference TRBV11-2 and TRBJ1-6, is EAGVAQSPRYKIIEKRQSVAFWCNPISGHATLYWYQQILGQGPKLLIQFQNNGVVDDSQLPKDRFSAERLKGVDSTLKIQPAKLEDSAVYLCASSIGQWNSPLHFGNGTRLTVT.

V gene TRBV5-6 combines with J gene TRBJ1-5, with 9 bases aligning to TRBD1. The CDR3 consists of 15 residues. Germline V gene sequence: CDR1 SGHDT, CDR2 YYEEEE. Unmatched junction bases numbered 9, after V lost 4 bases and J lost 7 bases. The CDR3 DNA is TGTGCCAGCAGCCAGGGACAGGGAATCCGACAGCCCCAGCATTTT. Its translation is CASSQGQGIRQPQHF. Full variable domain (outside the CDR3, taken from reference TRBV5-6 and TRBJ1-5): DAGVTQSPTHLIKTRGQQVTLRCSPKSGHDTVSWYQQALGQGPQFIFQYYEEEERQRGNFPDRFSGHQFPNYSSELNVNALLLGDSALYLCASSQGQGIRQPQHFGDGTRLSIL.

This rearrangement joins TRBV30 to TRBJ1-2; 10 bases fit TRBD1. Unmatched junction bases numbered 8, after V lost 0 bases and J lost 7 bases. The CDR3 consists of 15 residues. CDR1 is GTSNPN and CDR2 is SVGIG in the germline V gene (reference sequence). The CDR3 here is CAWSVPGQGSGGYTF. The CDR3 bases are TGTGCCTGGAGTGTCCCGGGACAGGGGTCGGGTGGCTACACCTTC.

The genes are TRBV10-3 and TRBJ1-5; 7 positions agree with TRBD1. Germline-derived CDR1 and CDR2 are ENHRY and SYGVKD. The junction had 12 bases not matched to a gene; V was cut back by 9 bases and J by 4 bases. The CDR3 spans 15 residues. CDR3 nucleotides: TGTGCCATAAGAGCCGGGACAGAGTTAAATCAGCCCCAGCATTTT. Translating gives CAIRAGTELNQPQHF.

This chain links TRBV3-1 (or the pseudogene TRBV3-2) with TRBJ1-4; weak D call: TRBD1 (6 bases). V was trimmed by 1 base and J by 7 bases, leaving 13 bases between them. The CDR3 loop spans 15 amino acids. CDR1 and CDR2 (germline): LGHDT, YNNKEL (reference sequence). The CDR3 is CASSQVRAGVEKLFF. The DNA for the CDR3 is TGTGCCAGCAGCCAAGTGCGGGCAGGGGTTGAAAAACTGTTTTTT.

The rearrangement joins TRBV25-1 to TRBJ1-3, with TRBD1 identical over 8 bases. CDR3 length: 15 residues. The trim removed 3 bases at V and 5 bases at J, leaving 6 bases unmatched. CDR1 is MGHDK and CDR2 is SYGVNS in the germline V gene. The CDR3 loop reads CASSELGQGRNTIYF. In DNA, the CDR3 is TGTGCCAGCAGTGAGCTCGGACAGGGAAGAAACACCATATATTTT.

V is TRBV14 and J is TRBJ1-2; TRBD1 is a possible D gene (6 bases). Germline V gives CDR1 SGHDN, CDR2 FVKESK. V lost 4 bases and J lost 0, with 9 bases in between. The CDR3 runs 14 residues. The CDR3 sequence is CASSPDRANYGYTF. CDR3 nucleotides: TGTGCCAGCAGCCCGGACAGAGCTAACTATGGCTACACCTTC. Complete variable domain (other parts from reference TRBV14 and TRBJ1-2): EAGVTQFPSHSVIEKGQTVTLRCDPISGHDNLYWYRRVMGKEIKFLLHFVKESKQDESGMPNNRFLAERTGGTYSTLKVQPAELEDSGVYFCASSPDRANYGYTFGSGTRLTVV.

On this clone: The same CDR3 is also encoded by other DNA sequences in this sample. The rearrangement uses TRBV19 and TRBJ2-1; D possibly corresponds to TRBD1 (5 bases). The CDR3 has 13 amino acids. V was shortened by 9 bases and J by 4 bases, with 13 bases between the two germline ends. Germline lookup yields CDR1 LNHDA and CDR2 SQIVND (reference sequence). The CDR3 sequence: CASKGQGYNEQFF. In nucleotides, the CDR3 is TGTGCCAGCAAGGGTCAGGGTTACAATGAGCAGTTCTTC.

V gene TRBV9 combines with J gene TRBJ2-5; D remains ambiguous. CDR1 SGDLS and CDR2 YYNGEE come from the germline V gene. The CDR3 totals 15 residues. The V end was cut by 0 bases, the J end by 5 bases, with 14 bases between. CDR3: CASSVGGEGGETQYF. The CDR3 nucleotides read TGTGCCAGCAGCGTAGGCGGCGAAGGTGGGGAGACCCAGTACTTC.

In nucleotides, the CDR3 is TGTGCCAGCAGTGACCCAGGGGGTGAGAACACTGAAGCTTTCTTT. Amino acids: CASSDPGGENTEAFF. The V call is TRBV6-6, the J call TRBJ1-1; TRBD1 matches 7 bases. There are 15 residues in the CDR3. Per the germline V gene, CDR1 is MNHNY and CDR2 is SVGAGI (reference sequence). J lost 1 base, V lost 5 bases, and 7 bases had no gene match.

The chain recombines TRBV9 with TRBJ2-1; perhaps TRBD2 as D (5 bases). V dropped 4 bases and J dropped 7 bases, with 18 bases sitting between them. CDR1 is SGDLS and CDR2 is YYNGEE in the germline V gene. The length of the CDR3 is 15 residues. The CDR3 sequence: CASSPEGMVWNEQFF. Here the CDR3 DNA reads TGTGCCAGCAGCCCAGAGGGTATGGTGTGGAATGAGCAGTTCTTC. Looking up the rest from reference TRBV9 and TRBJ2-1 gives the full variable domain: DSGVTQTPKHLITATGQRVTLRCSPRSGDLSVYWYQQSLDQGLQFLIQYYNGEERAKGNILERFSAQQFPDLHSELNLSSLELGDSALYFCASSPEGMVWNEQFFGPGTRLTVL.